This TCR beta chain appears in the sequencing data of a study of vaccination effects on CD4 cells after COVID-19. Sequencing was preceded by expansion of antigen-specific CD4+ T cells with viral peptide pools in the ViraFEST assay. Isolation of CD4+ T cells took place after about ten days of culture. This individual contracted SARS-CoV-2 between March and December 2020, as verified by PCR. As concerns this clone: Its specificity is unknown.

The germline V gene encodes CDR1 SGHDT and CDR2 YYEEEE. The CDR3 extends over 15 amino acids. V lost 4 bases to trimming and J lost 6 bases, with 18 bases between them. Produced via immunoSEQ multiplex PCR; TCRdb's table is partial and in-frame only. The sample holds tens of thousands of clones, 70% to 80% seen once. This TCR came from a human donor who had a prior SARS-CoV-2 infection. The chain joins TRBV5-6 to TRBJ2-3, with D unresolved. Material: CD4+ T cells from PBMCs cultured with HCoV-NL63 spike peptides, obtained before COVID-19 vaccination. The CDR3: CASSEGSYLGDTQYF. CDR3 DNA: TGTGCCAGCAGCGAAGGGTCCTACCTAGGGGATACGCAGTATTTT.